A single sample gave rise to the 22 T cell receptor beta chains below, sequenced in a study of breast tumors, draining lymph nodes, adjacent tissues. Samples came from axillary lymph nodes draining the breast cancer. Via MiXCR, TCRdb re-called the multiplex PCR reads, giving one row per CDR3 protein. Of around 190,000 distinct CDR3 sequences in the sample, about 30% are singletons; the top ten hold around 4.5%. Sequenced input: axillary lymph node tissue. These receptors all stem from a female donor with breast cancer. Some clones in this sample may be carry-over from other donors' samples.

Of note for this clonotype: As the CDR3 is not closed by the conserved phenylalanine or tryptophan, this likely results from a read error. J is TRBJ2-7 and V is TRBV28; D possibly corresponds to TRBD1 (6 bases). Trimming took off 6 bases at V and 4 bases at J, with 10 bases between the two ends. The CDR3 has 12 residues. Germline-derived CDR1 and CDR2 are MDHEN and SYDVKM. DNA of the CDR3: TGTGCCAGCAGCCAGCAGGGGTACGAGCAGTACCTC. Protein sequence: CASSQQGYEQYL.

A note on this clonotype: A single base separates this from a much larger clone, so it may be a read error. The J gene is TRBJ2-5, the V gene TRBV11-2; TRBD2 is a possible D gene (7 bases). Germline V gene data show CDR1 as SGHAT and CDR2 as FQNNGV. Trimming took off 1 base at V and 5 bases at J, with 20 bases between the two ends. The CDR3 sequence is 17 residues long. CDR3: CASSLGGSAGAGETQYF. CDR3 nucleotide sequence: TGTGCCAGCAGCTTAGGAGGGAGCGCGGGGGCCGGGGAGACCCAGTACTTC.

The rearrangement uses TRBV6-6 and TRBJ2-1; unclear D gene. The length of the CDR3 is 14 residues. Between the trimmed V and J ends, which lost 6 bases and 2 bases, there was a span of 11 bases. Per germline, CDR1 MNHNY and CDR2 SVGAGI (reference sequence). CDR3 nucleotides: TGTGCCAGCAGCCGGGTGAATGCCTACAATGAGCAGTTCTTC. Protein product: CASSRVNAYNEQFF.

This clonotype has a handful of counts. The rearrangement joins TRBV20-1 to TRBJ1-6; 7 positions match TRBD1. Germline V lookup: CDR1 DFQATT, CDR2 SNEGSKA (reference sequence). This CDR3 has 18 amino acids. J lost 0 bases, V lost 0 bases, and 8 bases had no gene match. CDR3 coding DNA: TGCAGTGCTAGAGAGACCCGGACAGGCACCTCCTATAATTCACCCCTCCACTTT. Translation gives CSARETRTGTSYNSPLHF.

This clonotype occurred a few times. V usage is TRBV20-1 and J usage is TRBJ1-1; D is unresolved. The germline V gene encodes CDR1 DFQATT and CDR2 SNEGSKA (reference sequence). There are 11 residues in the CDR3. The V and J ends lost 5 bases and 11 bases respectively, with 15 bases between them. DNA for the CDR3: TGCAGTGCTCAAGCAGGAGGTAAGGCTTTCTTT. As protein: CSAQAGGKAFF.

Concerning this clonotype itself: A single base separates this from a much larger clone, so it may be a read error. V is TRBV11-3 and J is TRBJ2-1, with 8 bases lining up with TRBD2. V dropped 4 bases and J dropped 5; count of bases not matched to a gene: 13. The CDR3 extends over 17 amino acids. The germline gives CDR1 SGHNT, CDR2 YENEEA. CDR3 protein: CASSSLLVAAGDNEQFF. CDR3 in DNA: TGTGCCAGCAGCTCACTACTCGTGGCAGCGGGGGACAATGAGCAGTTCTTC.

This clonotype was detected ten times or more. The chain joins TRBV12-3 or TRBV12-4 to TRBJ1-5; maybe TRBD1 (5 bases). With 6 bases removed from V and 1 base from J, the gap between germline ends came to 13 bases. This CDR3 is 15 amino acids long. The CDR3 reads CASSLNDRSNQPQHF. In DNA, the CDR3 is TGTGCCAGCAGCCTAAACGACAGAAGCAATCAGCCCCAGCATTTT.

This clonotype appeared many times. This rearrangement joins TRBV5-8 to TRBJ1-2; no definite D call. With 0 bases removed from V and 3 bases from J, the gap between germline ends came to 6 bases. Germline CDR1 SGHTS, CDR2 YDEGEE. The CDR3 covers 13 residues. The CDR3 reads CASSLGGDYGYTF. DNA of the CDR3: TGTGCCAGCAGCTTGGGTGGGGACTATGGCTACACCTTC.

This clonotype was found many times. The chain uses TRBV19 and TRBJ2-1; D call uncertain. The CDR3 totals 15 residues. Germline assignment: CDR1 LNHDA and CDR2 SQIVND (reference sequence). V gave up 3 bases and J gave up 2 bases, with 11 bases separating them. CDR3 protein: CASSISYLAYNEQFF. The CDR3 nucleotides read TGTGCCAGTAGTATTAGCTATTTGGCCTACAATGAGCAGTTCTTC.

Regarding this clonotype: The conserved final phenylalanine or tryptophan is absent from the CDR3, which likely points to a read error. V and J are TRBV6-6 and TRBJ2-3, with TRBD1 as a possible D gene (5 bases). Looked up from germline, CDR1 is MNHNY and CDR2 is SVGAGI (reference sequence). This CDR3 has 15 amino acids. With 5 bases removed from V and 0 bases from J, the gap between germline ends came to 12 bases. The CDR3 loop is CASSRVTASTDTQYL. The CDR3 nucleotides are TGTGCCAGCAGTCGCGTGACAGCTAGCACAGATACGCAGTATTTA.

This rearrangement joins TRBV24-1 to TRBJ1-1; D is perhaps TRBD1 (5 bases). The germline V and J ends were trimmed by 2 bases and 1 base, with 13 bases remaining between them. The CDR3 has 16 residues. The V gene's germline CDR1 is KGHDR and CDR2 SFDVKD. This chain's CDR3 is CATSDSDWGRNTEAFF. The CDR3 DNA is TGTGCCACCAGTGATTCCGACTGGGGGAGGAACACTGAAGCTTTCTTT.

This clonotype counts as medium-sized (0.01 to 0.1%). CDR3: CASSLGPREETQYF. CDR3 nucleotides: TGTGCCAGCAGCTTAGGACCGAGGGAAGAGACCCAGTACTTC. The chain combines TRBV7-9 with TRBJ2-5; TRBD2 is a possible D gene (5 bases). The germline V and J ends were trimmed by 1 base and 3 bases, with 9 bases remaining between them. The CDR3 consists of 14 residues. Germline V lookup: CDR1 SEHNR, CDR2 FQNEAQ (reference sequence).

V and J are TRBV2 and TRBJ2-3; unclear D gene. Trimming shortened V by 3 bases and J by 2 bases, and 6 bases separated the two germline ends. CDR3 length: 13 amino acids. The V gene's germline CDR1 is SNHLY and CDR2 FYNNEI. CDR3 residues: CASSDVATDTQYF. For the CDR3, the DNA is TGTGCCAGCAGTGACGTAGCCACAGATACGCAGTATTTT.

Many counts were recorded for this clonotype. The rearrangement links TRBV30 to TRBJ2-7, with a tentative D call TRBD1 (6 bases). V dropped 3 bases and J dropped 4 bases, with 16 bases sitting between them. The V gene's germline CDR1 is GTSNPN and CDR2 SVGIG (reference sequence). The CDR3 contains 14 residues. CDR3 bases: TGTGCCTGGAGGACGACAGGCGGAAAATACGAGCAGTACTTC. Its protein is CAWRTTGGKYEQYF.

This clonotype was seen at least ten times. The CDR3 spells CASSSTGTGRGRYYEQYF. CDR3 DNA sequence: TGTGCCAGCAGCTCGACCGGGACAGGAAGGGGACGGTACTACGAGCAGTACTTC. The chain has TRBV7-2 and TRBJ2-7, with 8 bases lining up with TRBD1. Germline CDR1 and CDR2: SGHTA and FQGNSA. The length of the CDR3 is 18 residues. Trimming at V came to 4 bases and at J to 3 bases, leaving 17 bases not matched to a gene.

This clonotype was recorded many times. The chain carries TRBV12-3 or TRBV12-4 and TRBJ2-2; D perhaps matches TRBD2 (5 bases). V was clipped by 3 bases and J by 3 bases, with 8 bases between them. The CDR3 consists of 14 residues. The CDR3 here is CASSFRGHTGELFF. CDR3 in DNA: TGTGCCAGCAGTTTTCGCGGGCACACCGGGGAGCTGTTTTTT.

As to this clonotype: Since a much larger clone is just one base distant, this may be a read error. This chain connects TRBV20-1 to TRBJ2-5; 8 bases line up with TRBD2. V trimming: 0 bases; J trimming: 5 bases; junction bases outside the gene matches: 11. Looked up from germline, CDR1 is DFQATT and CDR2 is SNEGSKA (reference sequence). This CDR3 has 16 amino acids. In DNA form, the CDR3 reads TGCAGTGCTAGAGACCTAGCGGGCCCATCCCACGAGACCCAGTACTTC. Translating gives CSARDLAGPSHETQYF.

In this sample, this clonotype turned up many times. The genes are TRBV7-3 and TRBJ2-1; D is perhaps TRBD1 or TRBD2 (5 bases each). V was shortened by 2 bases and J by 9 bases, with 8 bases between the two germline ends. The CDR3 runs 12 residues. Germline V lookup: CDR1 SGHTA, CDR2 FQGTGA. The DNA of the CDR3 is TGTGCCAGCAGCTTAGGGGGTAGTGAGCAGTTCTTC. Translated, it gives CASSLGGSEQFF.

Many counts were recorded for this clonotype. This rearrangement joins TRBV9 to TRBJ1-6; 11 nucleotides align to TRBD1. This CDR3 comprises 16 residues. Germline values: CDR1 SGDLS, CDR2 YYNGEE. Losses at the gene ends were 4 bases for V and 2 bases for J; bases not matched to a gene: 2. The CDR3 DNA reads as TGTGCCAGCAGCAGGACAGGGGGCGCCTATAATTCACCCCTCCACTTT. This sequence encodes CASSRTGGAYNSPLHF.

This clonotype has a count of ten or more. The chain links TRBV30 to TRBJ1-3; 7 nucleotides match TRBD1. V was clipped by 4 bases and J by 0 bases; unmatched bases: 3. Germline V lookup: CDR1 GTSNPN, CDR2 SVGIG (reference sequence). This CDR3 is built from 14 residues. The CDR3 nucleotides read TGTGCCTGGACCCAGGGGGTCTCTGGAAACACCATATATTTT. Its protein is CAWTQGVSGNTIYF.

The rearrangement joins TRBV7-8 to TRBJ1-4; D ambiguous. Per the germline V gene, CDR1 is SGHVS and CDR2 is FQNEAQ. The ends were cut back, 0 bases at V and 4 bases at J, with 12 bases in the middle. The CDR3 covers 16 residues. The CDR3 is CASSLAHGFSNEKLFF. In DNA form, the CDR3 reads TGTGCCAGCAGCTTAGCGCACGGGTTCAGTAATGAAAAACTGTTTTTT.

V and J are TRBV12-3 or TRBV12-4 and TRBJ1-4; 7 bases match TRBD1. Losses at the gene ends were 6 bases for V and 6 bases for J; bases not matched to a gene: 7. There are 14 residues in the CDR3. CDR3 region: CASRGQTRDEKLFF. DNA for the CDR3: TGTGCCAGCAGGGGACAGACTAGGGATGAAAAACTGTTTTTT.